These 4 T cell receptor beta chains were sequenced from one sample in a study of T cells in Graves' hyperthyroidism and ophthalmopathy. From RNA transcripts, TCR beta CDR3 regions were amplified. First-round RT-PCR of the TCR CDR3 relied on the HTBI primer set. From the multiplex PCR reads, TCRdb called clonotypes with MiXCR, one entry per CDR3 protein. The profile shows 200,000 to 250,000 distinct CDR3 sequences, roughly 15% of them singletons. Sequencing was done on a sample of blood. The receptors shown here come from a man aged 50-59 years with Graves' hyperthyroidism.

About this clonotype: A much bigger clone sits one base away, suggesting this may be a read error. For the CDR3, the DNA is TGTGCCAGCAGTAGGGGGGTTGTAGCGGGAGCCTACAATGAGCAGTACTTC. It is translated as CASSRGVVAGAYNEQYF. The V and J genes are TRBV6-2 or TRBV6-3 and TRBJ2-1; TRBD2 agrees at 9 bases. The J call is doubtful: the DNA matches TRBJ2-7 better. Germline loops: CDR1 MNHEY, CDR2 SVGEGT. The CDR3 covers 17 residues.

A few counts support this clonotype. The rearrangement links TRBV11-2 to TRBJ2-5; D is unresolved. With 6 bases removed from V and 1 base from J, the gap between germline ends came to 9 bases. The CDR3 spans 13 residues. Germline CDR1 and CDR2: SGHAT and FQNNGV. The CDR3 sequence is CASSAVSQETQYF. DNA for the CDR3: TGTGCCAGCAGTGCGGTGAGCCAAGAGACCCAGTACTTC.

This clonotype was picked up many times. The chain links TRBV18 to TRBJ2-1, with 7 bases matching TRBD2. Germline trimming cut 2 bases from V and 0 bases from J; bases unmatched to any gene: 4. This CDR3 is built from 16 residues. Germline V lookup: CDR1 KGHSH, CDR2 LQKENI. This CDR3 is CASSPKGGGSYNEQFF. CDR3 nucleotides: TGTGCCAGCTCACCAAAGGGCGGGGGCTCCTACAATGAGCAGTTCTTC.

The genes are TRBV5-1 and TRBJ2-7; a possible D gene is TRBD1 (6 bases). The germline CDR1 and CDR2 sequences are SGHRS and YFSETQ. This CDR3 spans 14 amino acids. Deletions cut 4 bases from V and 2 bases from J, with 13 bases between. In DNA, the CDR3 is TGCGCCAGCAGCCCGCGACAGGTGACCTACGAGCAGTACTTC. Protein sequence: CASSPRQVTYEQYF.